The clone carrying this T cell receptor beta chain was found once. Its antigen is not identified. CDR1 and CDR2 from the germline V gene are SGHDN and FVKESK. This CDR3 contains 15 residues. The V gene end was trimmed by 6 bases and the J gene end by 4 bases; junction bases not matched to a gene: 5. This entry belongs to a study of T cell responses to AZD1222 COVID-19 vaccine. Study information: Second-dose timings of about 4 or about 12 weeks were pooled. Broader study findings: Clonal diversity was possibly underestimated, and the donors were mostly white British, with more females. Spike was spanned by vaccine-associated CD4 TCRs, with dominance at 160-218 and 743-854.

This table comes from immunoSEQ multiplex PCR, and its TCRdb copy is limited to in-frame clones, with some not included. Of fewer than 150,000 clones listed, 90% are singletons. J is TRBJ2-1 and V is TRBV14; 11 nucleotides line up with TRBD2. This clonotype originated in an adult in good health. Specimen: peripheral blood, collected on day 0 of AZD1222 vaccination. As DNA, the CDR3 is TGTGCCAGCAGACCCACTAGCGGGGGATACAATGAGCAGTTCTTC. It codes for CASRPTSGGYNEQFF.